Below are 24 T cell receptor beta chains sequenced from a single sample in a study of T cells after yellow fever vaccination (dated by TCRdb to about 2019). The library was made by 5' RACE. Instrument used: Illumina NovaSeq 6000. TCRdb trimmed the raw reads at Q25, called clones with MiXCR and kept productive beta chains. Under each unique CDR3 protein, matching rows form one entry showing the most common genes and DNA. In all, the sample holds a few hundred thousand distinct CDR3 sequences, and roughly 20% of those were seen once. Roughly a sixth of the sample comes from the top ten. The intended sense of this specimen's treatment or condition label: live attenuated yellow fever vaccine strain. The sequencing used PBMCs, collected before the yellow fever booster vaccination. Receptors were obtained from a man between 18 and 35 years old who received the YFV17D yellow fever vaccine.

This clonotype was counted only a few times. The chain uses TRBV5-6 and TRBJ2-7; D unclear. The length of the CDR3 is 12 residues. V dropped 1 base and J dropped 6 bases, with 8 bases sitting between them. The germline gives CDR1 SGHDT, CDR2 YYEEEE. In nucleotides, the CDR3 is TGTGCCAGCAGCTTGAGCCCGGGCGAGCAGTACTTC. As protein: CASSLSPGEQYF.

The chain couples TRBV20-1 to TRBJ2-2, with D uncertain. This CDR3 is 13 amino acids long. The V end lost 8 bases, the J end lost 1 base, and 11 bases lay between the germline ends. Germline lookup yields CDR1 DFQATT and CDR2 SNEGSKA (reference sequence). The CDR3 DNA sequence: TGCAGTCCCTTAAACGGGAACACCGGGGAGCTGTTTTTT. Protein: CSPLNGNTGELFF.

This clonotype came up a few times. V usage is TRBV7-2 and J usage is TRBJ2-7, with 8 bases lining up with TRBD1. J was trimmed by 3 bases and V by 3 bases; bases with no gene match: 4. Germline V lookup: CDR1 SGHTA, CDR2 FQGNSA. The CDR3 spans 14 residues. CDR3 nucleotide sequence: TGTGCCAGCAGCTTGGGGACAGGCATCTACGAGCAGTACTTC. Protein product: CASSLGTGIYEQYF.

The sample holds a few counts of this clonotype. This chain connects TRBV3-1 to TRBJ1-2, with 7 bases matching TRBD1. V trimming: 2 bases; J trimming: 6 bases; junction bases outside the gene matches: 9. Germline CDR1 LGHDT, CDR2 YNNKEL (reference sequence). This CDR3 spans 15 amino acids. The CDR3 coding sequence is TGTGCCAGCAGCCAACCGGGACAGAGAGTAGATGGCTACACCTTC. Amino acids: CASSQPGQRVDGYTF.

The rearrangement links TRBV4-2 to TRBJ2-3, with 9 positions matching TRBD2. The CDR3 runs to 15 residues. The V gene's germline CDR1 is LGHNA and CDR2 YNFKEQ. With V trimmed by 0 bases and J by 4 bases, 2 bases remained unmatched. CDR3 DNA: TGTGCCAGCAGCCAAGAAAGCGGGGGGTCAGATACGCAGTATTTT. Protein sequence: CASSQESGGSDTQYF.

The chain employs TRBV18 and TRBJ1-4; 8 positions agree with TRBD1. The CDR3 spans 15 residues. CDR1 is KGHSH, CDR2 LQKENI, per germline. Trimming took 2 bases from V and 4 from J; bases not matched to a gene: 3. CDR3 coding DNA: TGTGCCAGCTCACCATCGGGACAGGATAATGAAAAACTGTTTTTT. It is translated as CASSPSGQDNEKLFF.

This chain links TRBV7-2 with TRBJ2-5; D is perhaps TRBD2 (5 bases). The V gene lost 6 bases and the J gene lost 9 bases, with 20 bases spanning the gap. The CDR3 totals 14 residues. Germline CDR1 is SGHTA and CDR2 is FQGNSA. For the CDR3, the DNA is TGTGCCAGCAGAAGAGGGATGGACTTACCTTCCCAGTACTTC. Its protein is CASRRGMDLPSQYF. The full variable domain, its missing parts supplied by reference TRBV7-2 and TRBJ2-5, is GAGVSQSPSNKVTEKGKDVELRCDPISGHTALYWYRQSLGQGLEFLIYFQGNSAPDKSGLPSDRFSAERTGGSVSTLTIQRTQQEDSAVYLCASRRGMDLPSQYFGPGTRLLVL.

In its sample, this clonotype was seen a few times. The gene calls are TRBV20-1 and TRBJ2-3; 9 nucleotides line up with TRBD1. There are 19 residues in the CDR3. V lost 2 bases to trimming and J lost 1 base; unmatched junction nucleotides: 16. CDR1 and CDR2 (germline): DFQATT, SNEGSKA (reference sequence). This chain's CDR3 is CSARPPQGTGRIGTDTQYF. In nucleotides, the CDR3 is TGCAGTGCTAGACCCCCCCAAGGGACAGGGAGAATCGGCACAGATACGCAGTATTTT.

Only a few counts were recorded for this clonotype. This sequence joins TRBV27 and TRBJ1-2, with a tentative D call TRBD1 (5 bases). Germline loops: CDR1 MNHEY, CDR2 SMNVEV (reference sequence). V lost 8 bases, J lost 4 bases, and 11 bases lay in between. The CDR3 spans 12 residues. For the CDR3, the DNA is TGTGCCAGCCGTTACAGGTCCTATGGCTACACCTTC. It is translated as CASRYRSYGYTF.

This clonotype has a handful of counts. This sequence joins TRBV12-3 or TRBV12-4 and TRBJ1-1; TRBD1 matches at 8 bases. V lost 2 bases to trimming and J lost 6 bases; unmatched junction nucleotides: 8. CDR3 length: 15 amino acids. CDR3 nucleotides: TGTGCCAGCAGTTTATCCCGCGACAGGGGTTCTGAAGCTTTCTTT. Protein sequence: CASSLSRDRGSEAFF.

The rearrangement joins TRBV18 to TRBJ2-7; D possibly corresponds to TRBD2 (5 bases). V was clipped by 4 bases and J by 4 bases, with 14 bases between them. This CDR3 is 14 amino acids long. Looked up from germline, CDR1 is KGHSH and CDR2 is LQKENI. CDR3 sequence (DNA): TGTGCCAGCTCACAGTCAGGCGGGCAGTACGAGCAGTACTTC. Its protein product is CASSQSGGQYEQYF.

The genes are TRBV7-9 and TRBJ1-6; D perhaps matches TRBD1 (6 bases). Germline V CDR1 and CDR2: SEHNR, FQNEAQ (reference sequence). The V end was cut by 5 bases, the J end by 7 bases, with 6 bases between. The CDR3 length is 12 residues. Written as DNA, the CDR3 is TGTGCCAGCAGCGGACAGAATTCACCCCTCCACTTT. Residues: CASSGQNSPLHF.

V is TRBV12-3 or TRBV12-4 and J is TRBJ2-6, with 9 bases fitting TRBD1. The CDR3 sequence is 18 residues long. V shed 5 bases, J shed 1 base, and the junction held 9 bases outside the gene matches. The CDR3 bases are TGTGCCAGCAGTGGCCGGGACAGGGTATCTTCTGGGGCCAACGTCCTGACTTTC. Its protein is CASSGRDRVSSGANVLTF.

This clonotype occurred a few times. The V gene is TRBV12-3 or TRBV12-4, the J gene TRBJ1-1; D gene unclear. Trimming removed 3 bases from V and 6 bases from J, with 14 bases in between. This CDR3 contains 14 residues. The CDR3 coding sequence is TGTGCCAGCAGTTTCGGCGGGTCGACGGCTGAAGCTTTCTTT. Protein product: CASSFGGSTAEAFF.

This clonotype was found a few times. This rearrangement joins TRBV4-3 to TRBJ1-2; D ambiguous. Germline V gene lookup returns CDR1 LGHNA and CDR2 YSLEER. The CDR3 sequence is 15 residues long. The V end lost 0 bases, the J end lost 4 bases, and 12 bases lay between the germline ends. The CDR3 loop is CASSQDLGGSYGYTF. The CDR3 region has the DNA TGCGCCAGCAGCCAAGATCTGGGAGGGAGCTATGGCTACACCTTC.

The J gene is TRBJ1-1, the V gene TRBV12-3 or TRBV12-4; D perhaps matches TRBD1 (5 bases). The germline V and J ends were trimmed by 5 bases and 1 base, with 11 bases remaining between them. The CDR3 extends over 14 amino acids. CDR3 region: CASSLRQKNTEAFF. The CDR3 region has the DNA TGTGCCAGCAGTCTACGACAGAAGAACACTGAAGCTTTCTTT.

This clonotype was observed a handful of times. The V gene is TRBV29-1, the J gene TRBJ2-3, with no clear D. This CDR3 is 11 amino acids long. Trimming pared 3 bases from V and 6 bases from J, leaving 7 bases between. Germline CDR1 reads SQVTM; CDR2 reads ANQGSEA. The CDR3 bases are TGCAGCGTTGACTTCCGGGATACGCAGTATTTT. It translates to CSVDFRDTQYF.

The CDR3 is CASTRQGGHGYTF. CDR3 bases: TGTGCCAGCACCCGGCAGGGGGGCCATGGCTACACCTTC. The chain employs TRBV7-2 and TRBJ1-2; 7 positions agree with TRBD1. The CDR3 spans 13 residues. The V gene end was trimmed by 7 bases and the J gene end by 6 bases; junction bases not matched to a gene: 8. CDR1 and CDR2 (germline): SGHTA, FQGNSA. Variable domain in full (rest from reference TRBV7-2 and TRBJ1-2): GAGVSQSPSNKVTEKGKDVELRCDPISGHTALYWYRQSLGQGLEFLIYFQGNSAPDKSGLPSDRFSAERTGGSVSTLTIQRTQQEDSAVYLCASTRQGGHGYTFGSGTRLTVV.

In DNA form, the CDR3 reads TGTGCCAGCAGCATCTGGGTAGGACCAAACACCGGGGAGCTGTTTTTT. Amino acid sequence: CASSIWVGPNTGELFF. V and J are TRBV5-5 and TRBJ2-2; D remains ambiguous. CDR3 length equals 16 residues. Germline-derived CDR1 and CDR2 are SGHKS and YYEKEE (reference sequence). The V end was cut by 4 bases, the J end by 2 bases, with 15 bases between.

This clonotype was detected a few times. The chain recombines TRBV20-1 with TRBJ2-5, with 7 positions matching TRBD1. Germline CDR1 and CDR2: DFQATT and SNEGSKA (reference sequence). The junction had 6 bases not matched to a gene; V was cut back by 1 base and J by 4 bases. The CDR3 contains 14 residues. CDR3 protein: CSARAATGIETQYF. The CDR3 bases are TGCAGTGCTAGAGCCGCGACAGGGATAGAGACCCAGTACTTC.

The V and J genes are TRBV5-6 and TRBJ1-1, with TRBD1 matching over 9 bases. Trimming cost V 6 bases and J 6 bases; bases outside gene matches: 6. This CDR3 region has 13 residues. Germline CDR1 is SGHDT and CDR2 is YYEEEE. The CDR3 DNA follows: TGTGCCAGCACCTTAGACAGGGGGTCTGAAGCTTTCTTT. It encodes CASTLDRGSEAFF.

This sequence joins TRBV18 and TRBJ1-2; D possibly corresponds to TRBD1 (5 bases). CDR3 length equals 14 residues. Trimming took off 4 bases at V and 7 bases at J, with 16 bases between the two ends. Germline lookup yields CDR1 KGHSH and CDR2 LQKENI. CDR3 amino acids: CASSRDGSPSGYTF. The CDR3 bases are TGTGCCAGCTCACGGGACGGTAGCCCCAGTGGCTACACCTTC.

The chain employs TRBV11-1 and TRBJ2-3, with unresolved D. The V end lost 6 bases, the J end lost 2 bases, and 9 bases lay between the germline ends. The CDR3 has 13 residues. From germline, CDR1 is SGHAT and CDR2 FQDESV (reference sequence). The CDR3 loop is CASRRTITDTQYF. The CDR3 bases are TGTGCCAGCAGACGGACGATCACAGATACGCAGTATTTT.

This clonotype appeared a few times. The V gene is TRBV4-1, the J gene TRBJ1-1; possibly TRBD1 for D (6 bases). CDR1 is MGHRA, CDR2 YSYEKL, per germline. The CDR3 contains 16 residues. V lost 6 bases and J 0 bases, leaving 17 bases between the germline ends. In DNA form, the CDR3 reads TGCGCCAGCAGACATCTCGGGGGCAGGGTGAACACTGAAGCTTTCTTT. This gives the protein CASRHLGGRVNTEAFF.